This T cell receptor beta chain was recovered during a study of shared clonotypes between healthy human individuals. Study overall: Per donor, three plates held CD4 naive cells, three held CD4 memory, two held CD8 naive and one held CD8 memory.

This clone was seen a handful of times. CDR1 and CDR2 from the germline V gene are WSHSY and SAAADI. The CDR3 runs to 15 residues. Between the trimmed V and J ends, which lost 4 bases and 0 bases, there was a span of 9 bases. Nashville, Tennessee was home to all donors, each a Caucasian adult. Memory CD4+ cells were the fraction left after CD45RA+ naive selection. TCRdb keeps only in-frame clones here, not all; method: immunoSEQ multiplex PCR. The data show over 850,000 clones, approximately 78% seen once. Sequenced input: memory CD4+ T cells from PBMCs. Stated subset: CD45RA-negative fraction. This sequence originates from a man between 18 and 35 years old in good health. Some clones in this sample may be carry-over from other donors' samples. The chain joins TRBV10-2 to TRBJ2-2; a possible D gene is TRBD2 (6 bases). The CDR3 is CASSGGGANTGELFF. CDR3 nucleotide sequence: TGCGCCAGCAGTGGTGGCGGGGCGAACACCGGGGAGCTGTTTTTT.